This TCR beta chain came from a study of tumor-infiltrating lymphocytes in primary liver carcinoma. Findings of the study overall: Tumor-adjacent and tumor-blood pairs displayed less overlap than did pairs of tumor regions. The study found a significantly higher top-250-clone fraction in tumors than in blood (p = 0.039).

As regards this clonotype: Its cognate antigen is unknown. At one end, the junction sequence differs from germline, possibly due to a read error.

Blood RNA originated from unsorted whole blood, with germline DNA additionally extracted. Roughly 3.7 milliliters of peripheral blood were gathered ahead of the operation. A primer in the constant region served to generate TCR beta cDNA from approximately 460 ng of total RNA. What produced the TCR beta libraries was three nested multiplex PCR rounds using slightly modified ARM-PCR. TRBV1-TRBV30 forward primers paired with a C-beta reverse primer drove the first two PCR rounds, 10 cycles each. TCRdb processed the multiplex PCR reads anew with MiXCR; each CDR3 protein has one entry. The profile covers about 350,000 distinct CDR3 sequences, with 65% appearing a single time and 5% to 6.5% taken by the ten largest. Per the germline V gene, CDR1 is WNHNN and CDR2 is SYGVQD (reference sequence). This CDR3 region has 16 residues.

This TCR was sampled from a middle-aged man with primary liver carcinoma and hepatitis B virus infection. The material sequenced was peripheral blood. This chain uses TRBV10-1 with TRBJ2-1; 7 bases map to TRBD2. The CDR3 nucleotides read TGCGCCAGCAGTGAGTCGTCTGCGCGGGAGTTCAATGAGCAGTCCTTC. Translating gives CASSESSAREFNEQSF.